This T cell receptor beta chain was sequenced for a study of control samples from healthy donors and cancer patients. Libraries were prepared by immunoSEQ multiplex PCR; TCRdb keeps only in-frame clonotypes and omits some of them. This sample carries about 84,000 clones, 90% to 95% of them seen once, and the ten largest clones take 15% to 18%. The count of this clone is one. In germline, CDR1 is MDHEN, CDR2 SYDVKM. This CDR3 region has 16 residues. V gave up 7 bases and J gave up 4 bases; unmatched junction bases: 15. The sequenced material came from blood. The TCR comes from a man aged 25-40 years in good health. The chain is built from TRBV28 and TRBJ2-7; TRBD1 matches at 8 bases. The CDR3 protein is CASKHPPGTGGYEQYF. CDR3 DNA sequence: TGTGCCAGCAAACACCCCCCCGGGACAGGCGGATACGAGCAGTACTTC.